Each of the 2 T cell receptor beta chains below was sequenced from the same sample in a study of T cells in Graves' hyperthyroidism and ophthalmopathy. Amplification targeted TCR beta CDR3 regions from RNA transcripts. When the TCR CDR3 underwent first-round RT-PCR, the HTBI primer set was used. TCRdb analysed the multiplex PCR reads with MiXCR anew, one entry per CDR3 protein. The table lists 300,000 to 400,000 distinct CDR3 sequences, around 20% of them singletons. Sequences were obtained from blood. These receptors originate from a woman aged 45 to 65 with Graves' hyperthyroidism.

This clonotype was seen ten or more times. The gene calls are TRBV24-1 and TRBJ2-2; D gene unclear. V lost 5 bases to trimming and J lost 0 bases, with 3 bases between them. Germline CDR1 reads KGHDR; CDR2 reads SFDVKD. This CDR3 is built from 13 residues. The CDR3 region has the DNA TGTGCCACCAGTGGGGCGAACACCGGGGAGCTGTTTTTT. Its protein product is CATSGANTGELFF.

The J gene is TRBJ1-1, the V gene TRBV28; weak D call: TRBD1 (5 bases). Germline CDR1 MDHEN, CDR2 SYDVKM. The CDR3 length is 14 residues. V lost 7 bases and J lost 6, with 18 bases in between. The CDR3 loop reads CASTLPGGISEAFF. The CDR3 DNA reads TGTGCCAGCACCCTACCGGGGGGGATCTCTGAAGCTTTCTTT.